The 16 T cell receptor beta chains listed next were all sequenced from one sample in a study of response to subunit inactivated influenza vaccine. Each CDR3 protein gets one entry after TCRdb re-called the RT-PCR reads with MiXCR. Of about 570,000 distinct CDR3 sequences listed, 10% to 15% are singletons. The sequencing here drew on PBMCs from blood, taken on the day of vaccination. These receptors all stem from a middle-aged man who received an inactivated influenza vaccine.

This sequence joins TRBV28 and TRBJ2-3; TRBD2 matches 9 bases. V was clipped by 10 bases and J by 3 bases; unmatched bases: 11. This CDR3 spans 15 amino acids. The germline V gene encodes CDR1 MDHEN and CDR2 SYDVKM. The CDR3 DNA reads as TGTGCCACCAATATAGCGGGAGCGGGGACAGATACGCAGTATTTT. Amino acid sequence: CATNIAGAGTDTQYF.

The J gene is TRBJ2-5, the V gene TRBV4-1; D is perhaps TRBD2 (5 bases). Per germline, CDR1 MGHRA and CDR2 YSYEKL. The CDR3 consists of 13 residues. The V gene lost 4 bases and the J gene lost 3 bases, with 9 bases spanning the gap. CDR3 nucleotide sequence: TGCGCCAGCAGCCGGGCGGGTAAAGAGACCCAGTACTTC. Translation: CASSRAGKETQYF.

J is TRBJ2-1 and V is TRBV5-8; D is perhaps TRBD2 (6 bases). Germline CDR1 reads SGHTS; CDR2 reads YDEGEE. Trimming removed 4 bases from V and 6 bases from J, with 20 bases in between. The CDR3 sequence is 16 residues long. The chain's CDR3 is CASSPDGGARFNEQFF. The DNA for the CDR3 is TGTGCCAGCAGCCCAGATGGAGGGGCGAGGTTCAATGAGCAGTTCTTC. The whole variable domain, filled in from reference TRBV5-8 and TRBJ2-1, reads EAGVTQSPTHLIKTRGQQATLRCSPISGHTSVYWYQQALGLGLQFLLWYDEGEERNRGNFPPRFSGRQFPNYSSELNVNALELEDSALYLCASSPDGGARFNEQFFGPGTRLTVL.

This chain uses TRBV6-1 with TRBJ1-1; D is unclear. CDR1 is MNHNS and CDR2 is SASEGT in the germline V gene. V lost 8 bases and J lost 10, with 26 bases in between. The length of the CDR3 is 15 residues. CDR3 sequence reads: CASRDYSQTAGGAFF. CDR3 nucleotides: TGTGCCAGCCGAGACTATAGCCAGACCGCGGGAGGAGCTTTCTTT.

This clonotype has more than one count but fewer than ten. The chain's CDR3 is CASSVDFVGSNEQFF. The CDR3 nucleotides read TGTGCCAGCAGCGTAGACTTTGTCGGGTCCAATGAGCAGTTCTTC. The chain recombines TRBV9 with TRBJ2-1; the D is unclear. Trimming took 0 bases from V and 6 from J, leaving 13 bases between them. This CDR3 is built from 15 residues. The germline gives CDR1 SGDLS, CDR2 YYNGEE.

This clonotype was counted many times. The genes are TRBV24-1 and TRBJ2-5; no clear D gene. Germline CDR1 and CDR2: KGHDR and SFDVKD. The CDR3 length is 11 residues. The ends were cut back, 0 bases at V and 5 bases at J, with 0 bases in the middle. CDR3 sequence (DNA): TGTGCCACCAGTGATTTGGAGACCCAGTACTTC. Its protein is CATSDLETQYF.

The chain combines TRBV6-1 with TRBJ1-1; no reliable D call. The germline V gene encodes CDR1 MNHNS and CDR2 SASEGT. V shed 6 bases and J shed 1 base, with 12 bases lying between them. The CDR3 extends over 14 amino acids. The CDR3 region is CASRPRQPNTEAFF. Here the CDR3 DNA reads TGTGCCAGCAGGCCCAGGCAACCGAACACTGAAGCTTTCTTT.

The gene calls are TRBV19 and TRBJ1-1; tentative D call: TRBD1 (5 bases). Germline V gives CDR1 LNHDA, CDR2 SQIVND (reference sequence). The CDR3 totals 13 residues. Trimming pared 3 bases from V and 4 bases from J, leaving 9 bases between. For the CDR3, the DNA is TGTGCCAGTAGTATTTTAAGGGGCACTGAAGCTTTCTTT. Its protein is CASSILRGTEAFF.

The rearrangement uses TRBV12-3 or TRBV12-4 and TRBJ2-1; 11 nucleotides match TRBD2. With 1 base clipped from V and 0 bases from J, the junction kept 5 bases outside the gene matches. This CDR3 is 18 amino acids long. This CDR3 reads CASSLGLAGGASYNEQFF. The CDR3 bases are TGTGCCAGCAGTTTAGGGCTAGCGGGGGGCGCCTCCTACAATGAGCAGTTCTTC.

This chain joins TRBV6-1 and TRBJ1-5; maybe TRBD1 (6 bases). The CDR3 consists of 15 residues. The ends were cut back, 2 bases at V and 3 bases at J, with 11 bases in the middle. Germline loops: CDR1 MNHNS, CDR2 SASEGT. CDR3 residues: CASSEIQGSNQPQHF. The CDR3 DNA reads TGTGCCAGCAGTGAAATACAGGGATCCAATCAGCCCCAGCATTTT.

This chain connects TRBV30 to TRBJ2-1, with 7 bases matching TRBD1. The CDR3 runs to 13 residues. The ends lost 1 base at V and 4 bases at J; junction bases unmatched: 1. Germline assignment: CDR1 GTSNPN and CDR2 SVGIG (reference sequence). CDR3 sequence reads: CAWSGQGYNEQFF. The CDR3 nucleotides are TGTGCCTGGAGTGGACAGGGATACAATGAGCAGTTCTTC.

The V and J genes are TRBV24-1 and TRBJ1-2; D gene unclear. The V and J ends lost 4 bases and 8 bases respectively, with 13 bases between them. The CDR3 covers 13 residues. The germline V gene has CDR1 KGHDR and CDR2 SFDVKD. In DNA form, the CDR3 reads TGTGCCACCAGTGACCGGGCCCTCTCCGGCTACACCTTC. Translated, it gives CATSDRALSGYTF.

Only a few counts were recorded for this clonotype. V usage is TRBV11-2 and J usage is TRBJ2-2, with 7 positions matching TRBD2. V lost 1 base and J lost 0; bases outside the gene matches: 5. This CDR3 region has 17 residues. CDR1 and CDR2 (germline): SGHAT, FQNNGV. The CDR3 is CASSLGRGRANTGELFF. In DNA, the CDR3 is TGTGCCAGCAGCTTAGGGCGGGGGAGAGCGAACACCGGGGAGCTGTTTTTT.

The V and J genes are TRBV24-1 and TRBJ2-7; D is unclear. The CDR3 sequence is 16 residues long. Deletions cut 1 base from V and 4 bases from J, with 16 bases between. Germline CDR1 reads KGHDR; CDR2 reads SFDVKD. This chain's CDR3 is CATSDFPRRTSYEQYF. The CDR3 nucleotides are TGTGCCACCAGTGATTTTCCGAGGAGAACCTCTTACGAGCAGTACTTC.

The V and J genes are TRBV3-1 and TRBJ2-7; D is tentatively TRBD1 or TRBD2 (6 bases each). V was cut by 1 base and J by 0 bases, with 10 bases left in between. In germline, CDR1 is LGHDT, CDR2 YNNKEL (reference sequence). The CDR3 runs 15 residues. The CDR3 here is CASSQGRGHSYEQYF. CDR3 sequence (DNA): TGTGCCAGCAGCCAAGGTCGGGGGCACTCCTACGAGCAGTACTTC.

This chain joins TRBV12-3 or TRBV12-4 and TRBJ2-1; D gene ambiguous. The CDR3 sequence is 13 residues long. V lost 6 bases and J lost 5, with 11 bases in between. The CDR3 protein is CASSPVLHNEQFF. CDR3 bases: TGTGCCAGCAGCCCTGTCCTTCACAATGAGCAGTTCTTC.